Sequencing of this T cell receptor (beta chain) was carried out in a study of early T cells in non-severe SARS-CoV-2 infection. Study-wide background: The authors sequenced bulk RNA from unsorted whole blood, leaving chains unpaired. General study results and limits: VDJdb matches were skewed toward anti-spike CD8 T cell responses.

Unique molecular identifiers were affixed to single, distinct cDNA molecules. Via MiXCR, TCRdb re-called the 5' RACE reads, giving one row per CDR3 protein. The data show 87,000 or so distinct CDR3 sequences, about 14% seen once. The germline gives CDR1 LNHDA, CDR2 SQIVND (reference sequence). The V end was cut by 5 bases, the J end by 9 bases, with 19 bases between. There are 14 residues in the CDR3. This clonotype was detected a few times. As yet, its antigen is unknown. The source of this sequence is an adult who was a healthcare worker with PCR-confirmed SARS-CoV-2 infection or an uninfected control (not recorded which). The sequenced material came from whole blood. The V gene is TRBV19, the J gene TRBJ1-2; tentative D call: TRBD1 (5 bases). This chain's CDR3 is CASSLVPRGASYTF. In nucleotides, the CDR3 is TGTGCCAGTAGTCTCGTCCCGAGGGGCGCGAGCTACACCTTC.